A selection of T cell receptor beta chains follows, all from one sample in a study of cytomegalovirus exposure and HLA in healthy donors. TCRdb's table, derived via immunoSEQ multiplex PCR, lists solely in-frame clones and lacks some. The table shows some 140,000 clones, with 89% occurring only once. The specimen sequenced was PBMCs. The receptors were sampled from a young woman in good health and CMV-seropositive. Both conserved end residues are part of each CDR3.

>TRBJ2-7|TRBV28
CASSLNLGTGTYEQYF
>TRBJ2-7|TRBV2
CASSGTGTGAYEQYF
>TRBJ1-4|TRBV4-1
CASSRGQGTNEKLFF
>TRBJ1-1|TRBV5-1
CASSLGGTVTEAFF
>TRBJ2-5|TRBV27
CASRLAGGQETQYF
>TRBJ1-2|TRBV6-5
CASSWGGSAGRDYTF
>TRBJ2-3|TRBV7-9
CASSPSSGWDTQYF
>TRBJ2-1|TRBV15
CATSRDRGGANNEQFF
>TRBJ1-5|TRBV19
CASSISGVGHQPQHF
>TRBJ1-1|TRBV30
CAWSVLGGTEAFF
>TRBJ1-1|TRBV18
CASSPELRGFTEAFF
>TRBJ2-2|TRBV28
CASSGALNTGELFF
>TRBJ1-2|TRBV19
CASSLTGLYYGYTF
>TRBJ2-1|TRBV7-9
CASSLTLTSGGASYNEQFF
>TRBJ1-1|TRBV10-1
CASSPGGRGGTEAFF
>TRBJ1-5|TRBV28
CASSFDRRDQPQHF
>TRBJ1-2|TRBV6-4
CASSDRGTGYTF
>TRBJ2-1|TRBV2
CASSLLQSNEQFF
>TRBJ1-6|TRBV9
CASSVDGSRNSPLHF
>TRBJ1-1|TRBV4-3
CASSQDTRGGTEAFF
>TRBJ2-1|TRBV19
CASSIGLAVYNEQFF
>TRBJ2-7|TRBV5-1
CASSSPPSGGAYEQYF
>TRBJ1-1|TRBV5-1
CASSQPGHMNTEAFF
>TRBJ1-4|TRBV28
CASSTRGINEKLFF
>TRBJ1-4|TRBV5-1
CASSPGSGVGEKLFF
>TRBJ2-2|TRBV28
CASSFVEPTGELFF
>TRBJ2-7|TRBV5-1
CASSSPGQGAEQYF